This TCR beta chain was identified during a study of regulatory T cells in long-lasting Graves disease. This clonotype was observed at least ten times. What it binds is unknown. Overall study results and limits: Clonotypes that were public and shared totalled about 2,500 in persistent patients versus about 1,000 in new patients.

To make TCR beta libraries, researchers used iRepertoire HTBI primers and Arm-PCR of CDR3 regions. TCRdb passed the multiplex PCR reads through MiXCR, listing each CDR3 protein once. The sample includes some 470,000 distinct CDR3 sequences, about a fifth of them seen just once. Trimming stripped 6 bases from V and 0 bases from J, with 12 bases between. The CDR3 has 15 amino acids. Germline CDR1 reads MDHEN; CDR2 reads SYDVKM. Sample time point: persistent/refractory GD, antithyroid drugs over 5 years with positive TRAb. The TCR library was made from RNA that had been extracted from PBMCs in TRIzol. The guidelines of the American Thyroid Association were the basis for diagnosing Graves' disease. Around 9 milliliters of peripheral blood were drawn into EDTA tubes.

The rearrangement uses TRBV28 and TRBJ1-5; D perhaps matches TRBD1 (6 bases). The material sequenced was peripheral blood mononuclear cells (PBMCs), taken when the disease was refractory, from a patient treated with antithyroid drugs. The TCR comes from a female donor with Graves disease. The chain's CDR3 is CASRVGGISNQPQHF. The CDR3 nucleotides read TGTGCCAGCAGGGTCGGGGGCATTAGCAATCAGCCCCAGCATTTT. Drawing the rest from reference TRBV28 and TRBJ1-5, the complete variable domain is DVKVTQSSRYLVKRTGEKVFLECVQDMDHENMFWYRQDPGLGLRLIYFSYDVKMKEKGDIPEGYSVSREKKERFSLILESASTNQTSMYLCASRVGGISNQPQHFGDGTRLSIL.